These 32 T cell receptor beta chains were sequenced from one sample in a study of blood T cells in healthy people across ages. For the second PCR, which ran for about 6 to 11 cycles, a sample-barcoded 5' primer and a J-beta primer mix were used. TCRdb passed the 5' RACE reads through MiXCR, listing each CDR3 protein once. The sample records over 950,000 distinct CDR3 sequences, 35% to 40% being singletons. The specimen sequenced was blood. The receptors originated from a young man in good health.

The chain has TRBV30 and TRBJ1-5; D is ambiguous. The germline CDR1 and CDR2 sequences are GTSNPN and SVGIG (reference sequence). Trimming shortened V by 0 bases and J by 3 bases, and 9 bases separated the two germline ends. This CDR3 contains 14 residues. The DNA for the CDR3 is TGTGCCTGGAGTGTAAGGCGGGTCAATCAGCCCCAGCATTTT. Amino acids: CAWSVRRVNQPQHF.

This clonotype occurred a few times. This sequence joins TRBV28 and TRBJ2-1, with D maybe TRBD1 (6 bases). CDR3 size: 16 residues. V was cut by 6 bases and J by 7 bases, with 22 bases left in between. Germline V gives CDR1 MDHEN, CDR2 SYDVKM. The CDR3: CASRTPQGSGKNEQFF. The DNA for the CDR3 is TGTGCCAGCAGAACCCCACAGGGATCAGGGAAGAATGAGCAGTTCTTC. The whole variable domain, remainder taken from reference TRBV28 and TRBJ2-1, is DVKVTQSSRYLVKRTGEKVFLECVQDMDHENMFWYRQDPGLGLRLIYFSYDVKMKEKGDIPEGYSVSREKKERFSLILESASTNQTSMYLCASRTPQGSGKNEQFFGPGTRLTVL.

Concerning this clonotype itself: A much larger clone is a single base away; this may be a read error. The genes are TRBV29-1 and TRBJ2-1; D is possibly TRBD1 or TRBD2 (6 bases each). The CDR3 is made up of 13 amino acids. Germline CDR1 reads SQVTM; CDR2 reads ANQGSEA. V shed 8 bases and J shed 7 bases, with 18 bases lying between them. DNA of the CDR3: TGCAGCCACCCAGAGGGGGGAAGAAATGAGCAGTTCTTC. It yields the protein CSHPEGGRNEQFF.

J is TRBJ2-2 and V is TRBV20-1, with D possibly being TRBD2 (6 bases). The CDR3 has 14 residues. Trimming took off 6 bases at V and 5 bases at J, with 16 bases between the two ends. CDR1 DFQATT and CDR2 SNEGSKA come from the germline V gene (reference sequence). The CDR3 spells CSAPLGGSTGELFF. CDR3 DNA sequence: TGCAGTGCCCCGTTGGGGGGATCTACCGGGGAGCTGTTTTTT.

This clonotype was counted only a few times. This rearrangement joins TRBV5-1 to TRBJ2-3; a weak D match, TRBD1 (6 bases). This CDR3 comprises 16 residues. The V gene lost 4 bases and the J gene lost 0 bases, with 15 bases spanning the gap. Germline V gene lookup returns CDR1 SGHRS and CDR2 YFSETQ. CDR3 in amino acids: CASSPRGSASTDTQYF. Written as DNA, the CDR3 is TGCGCCAGCAGCCCCAGGGGATCCGCTAGCACAGATACGCAGTATTTT.

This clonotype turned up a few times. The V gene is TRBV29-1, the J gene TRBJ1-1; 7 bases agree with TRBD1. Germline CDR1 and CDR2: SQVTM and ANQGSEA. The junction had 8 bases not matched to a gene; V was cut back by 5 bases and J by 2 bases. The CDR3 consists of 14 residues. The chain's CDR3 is CSVCLTGYNTEAFF. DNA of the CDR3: TGCAGCGTTTGCCTGACAGGGTACAACACTGAAGCTTTCTTT.

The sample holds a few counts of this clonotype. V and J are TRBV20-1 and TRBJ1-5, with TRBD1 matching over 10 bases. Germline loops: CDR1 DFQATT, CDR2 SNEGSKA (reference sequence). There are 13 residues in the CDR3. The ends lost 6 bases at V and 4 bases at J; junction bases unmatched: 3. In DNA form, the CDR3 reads TGCAGTGCAGGGACAGGGGTTAATCAGCCCCAGCATTTT. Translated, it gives CSAGTGVNQPQHF.

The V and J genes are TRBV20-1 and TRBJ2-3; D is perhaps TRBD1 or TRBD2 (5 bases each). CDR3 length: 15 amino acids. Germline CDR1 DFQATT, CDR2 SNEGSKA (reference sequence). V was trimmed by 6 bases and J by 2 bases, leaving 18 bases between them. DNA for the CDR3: TGCAGTGCGGACCCTCGGGGACGATACACAGATACGCAGTATTTT. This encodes CSADPRGRYTDTQYF.

The DNA for the CDR3 is TGTGCCAGCAGTGAGAGGACAGGGAGGTATGGCTACACCTTC. Amino acids: CASSERTGRYGYTF. This chain links TRBV6-1 with TRBJ1-2, with 8 bases that match TRBD1. The CDR3 consists of 14 residues. Looked up from germline, CDR1 is MNHNS and CDR2 is SASEGT. J lost 5 bases, V lost 3 bases, and 5 bases had no gene match.

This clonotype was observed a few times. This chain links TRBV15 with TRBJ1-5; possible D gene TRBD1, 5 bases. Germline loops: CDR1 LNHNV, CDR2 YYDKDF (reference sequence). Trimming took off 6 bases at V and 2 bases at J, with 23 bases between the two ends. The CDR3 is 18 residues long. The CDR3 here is CATSYETIVGVRNQPQHF. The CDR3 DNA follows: TGTGCCACCAGTTATGAGACGATTGTGGGGGTGCGCAATCAGCCCCAGCATTTT.

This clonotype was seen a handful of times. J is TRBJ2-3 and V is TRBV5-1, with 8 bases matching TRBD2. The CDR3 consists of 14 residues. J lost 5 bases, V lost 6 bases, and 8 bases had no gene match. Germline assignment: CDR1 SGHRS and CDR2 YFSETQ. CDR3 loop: CASTGGVDGDTQYF. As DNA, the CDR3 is TGCGCCAGCACCGGGGGGGTTGATGGAGATACGCAGTATTTT.

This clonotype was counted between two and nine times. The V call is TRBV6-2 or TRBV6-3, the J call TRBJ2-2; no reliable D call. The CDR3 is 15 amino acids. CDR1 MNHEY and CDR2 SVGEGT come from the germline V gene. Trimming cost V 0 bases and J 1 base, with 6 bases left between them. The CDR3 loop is CASSYSAQNTGELFF. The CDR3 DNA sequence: TGTGCCAGCAGTTACTCGGCTCAGAACACCGGGGAGCTGTTTTTT.

The CDR3 sequence is CASIIGFGAGELFF. The CDR3, as DNA: TGTGCCAGCATCATTGGGTTTGGCGCCGGGGAGCTGTTTTTT. The V and J genes are TRBV12-3 or TRBV12-4 and TRBJ2-2; D remains ambiguous. CDR3 length: 14 amino acids. Trimming took 7 bases from V and 6 from J, leaving 15 bases between them.

The CDR3 spells CSASPDSLEQYF. Written as DNA, the CDR3 is TGCAGTGCTAGCCCCGACAGTCTCGAGCAGTACTTC. V and J are TRBV20-1 and TRBJ2-5; tentative D call: TRBD1 (5 bases). Matching the DNA end better, TRBJ2-7 makes the J call doubtful. Germline lookup yields CDR1 DFQATT and CDR2 SNEGSKA (reference sequence). There are 12 residues in the CDR3.

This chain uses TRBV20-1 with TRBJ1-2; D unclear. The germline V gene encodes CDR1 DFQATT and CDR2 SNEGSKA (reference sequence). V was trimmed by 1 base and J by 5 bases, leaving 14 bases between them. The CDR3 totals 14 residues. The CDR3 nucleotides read TGCAGTGCTAGAGTCCCAAGGACGGCGTATGGCTACACCTTC. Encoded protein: CSARVPRTAYGYTF.

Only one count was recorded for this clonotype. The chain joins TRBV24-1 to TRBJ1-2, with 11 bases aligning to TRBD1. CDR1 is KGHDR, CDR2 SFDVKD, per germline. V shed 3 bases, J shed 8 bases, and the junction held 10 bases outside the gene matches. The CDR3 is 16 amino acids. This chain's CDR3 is CATSDVGQGEVEGYTF. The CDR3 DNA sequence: TGTGCCACCAGTGATGTGGGACAGGGGGAGGTCGAAGGCTACACCTTC.

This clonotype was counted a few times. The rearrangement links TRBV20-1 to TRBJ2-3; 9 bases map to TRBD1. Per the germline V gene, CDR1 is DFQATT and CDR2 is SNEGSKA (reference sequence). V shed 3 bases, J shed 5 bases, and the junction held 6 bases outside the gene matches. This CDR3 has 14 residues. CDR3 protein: CSARRTGEGDTQYF. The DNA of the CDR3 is TGCAGTGCTAGGAGGACAGGGGAGGGAGATACGCAGTATTTT.

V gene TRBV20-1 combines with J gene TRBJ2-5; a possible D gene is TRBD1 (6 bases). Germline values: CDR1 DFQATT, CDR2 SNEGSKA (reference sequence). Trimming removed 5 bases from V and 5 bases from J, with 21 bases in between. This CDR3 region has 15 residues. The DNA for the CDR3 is TGCAGTGCTCTTATACAGGGACACTTAGAGGAGACCCAGTACTTC. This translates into CSALIQGHLEETQYF.

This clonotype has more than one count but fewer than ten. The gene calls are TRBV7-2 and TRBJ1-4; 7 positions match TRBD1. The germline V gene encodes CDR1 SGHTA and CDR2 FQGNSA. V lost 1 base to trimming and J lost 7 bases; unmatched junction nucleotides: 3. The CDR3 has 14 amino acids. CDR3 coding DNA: TGTGCCAGCAGCTTAGGGGACAGACGTGAAAAACTGTTTTTT. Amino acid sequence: CASSLGDRREKLFF.

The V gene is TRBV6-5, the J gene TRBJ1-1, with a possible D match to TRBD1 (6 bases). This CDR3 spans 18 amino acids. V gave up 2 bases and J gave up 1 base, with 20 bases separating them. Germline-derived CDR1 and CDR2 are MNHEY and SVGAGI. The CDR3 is CASSYSGGLLRSNTEAFF. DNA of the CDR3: TGTGCCAGCAGTTACAGTGGGGGCTTATTAAGATCGAACACTGAAGCTTTCTTT.

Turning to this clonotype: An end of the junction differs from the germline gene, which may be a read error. CDR3 DNA: TGTGCCGGCAGCAAGTCTCCGGGCACTGAAGCTTTCTTT. Encoded protein: CAGSKSPGTEAFF. The rearrangement joins TRBV7-9 to TRBJ1-1; D not resolved. The CDR3 spans 13 residues. In germline, CDR1 is SEHNR, CDR2 FQNEAQ (reference sequence).

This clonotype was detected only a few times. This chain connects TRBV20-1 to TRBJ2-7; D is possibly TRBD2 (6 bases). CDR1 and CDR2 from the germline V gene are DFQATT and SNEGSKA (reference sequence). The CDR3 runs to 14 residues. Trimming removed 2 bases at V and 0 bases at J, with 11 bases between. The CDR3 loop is CSARSGGNSYEQYF. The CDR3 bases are TGCAGTGCTAGAAGTGGAGGGAACTCCTACGAGCAGTACTTC.

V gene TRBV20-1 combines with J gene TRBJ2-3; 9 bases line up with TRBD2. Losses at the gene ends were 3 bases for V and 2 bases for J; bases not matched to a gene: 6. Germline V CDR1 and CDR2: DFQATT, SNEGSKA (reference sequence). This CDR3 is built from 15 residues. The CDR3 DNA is TGCAGTGCTAGTAGGCGGGGGGGTTACACAGATACGCAGTATTTT. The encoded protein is CSASRRGGYTDTQYF.

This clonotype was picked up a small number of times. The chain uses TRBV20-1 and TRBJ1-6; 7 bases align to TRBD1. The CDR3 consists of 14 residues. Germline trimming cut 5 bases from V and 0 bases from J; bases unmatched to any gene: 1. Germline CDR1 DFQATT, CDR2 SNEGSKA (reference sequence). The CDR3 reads CSAPGGSYNSPLHF. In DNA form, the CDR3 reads TGCAGTGCTCCAGGGGGCTCCTATAATTCACCCCTCCACTTT.

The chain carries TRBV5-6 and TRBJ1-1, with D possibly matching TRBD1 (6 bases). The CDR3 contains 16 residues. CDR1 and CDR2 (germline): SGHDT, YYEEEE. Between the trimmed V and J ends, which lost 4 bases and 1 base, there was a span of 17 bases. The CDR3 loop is CASSAHHLDRNTEAFF. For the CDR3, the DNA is TGTGCCAGCAGCGCACACCATTTGGACAGGAACACTGAAGCTTTCTTT.

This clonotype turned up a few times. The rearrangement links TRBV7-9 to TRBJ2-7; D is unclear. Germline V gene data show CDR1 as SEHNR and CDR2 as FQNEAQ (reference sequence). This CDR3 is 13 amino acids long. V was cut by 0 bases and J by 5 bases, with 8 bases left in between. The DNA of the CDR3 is TGTGCCAGCAGCTTAGCCCGGTCTCACGAGCAGTACTTC. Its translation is CASSLARSHEQYF.

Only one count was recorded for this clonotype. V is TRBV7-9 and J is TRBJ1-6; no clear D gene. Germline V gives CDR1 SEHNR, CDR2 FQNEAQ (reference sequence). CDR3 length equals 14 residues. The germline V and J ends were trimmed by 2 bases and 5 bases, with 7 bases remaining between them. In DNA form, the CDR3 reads TGTGCCAGCAGCTTACCGTCCCATAATTCACCCCTCCACTTT. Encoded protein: CASSLPSHNSPLHF.

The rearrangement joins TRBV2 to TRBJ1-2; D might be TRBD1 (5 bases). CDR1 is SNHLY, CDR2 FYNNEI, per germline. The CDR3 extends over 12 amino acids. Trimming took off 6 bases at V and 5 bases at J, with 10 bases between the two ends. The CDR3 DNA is TGTGCCAGCAGGGACACAGTTTATGGCTACACCTTC. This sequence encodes CASRDTVYGYTF.

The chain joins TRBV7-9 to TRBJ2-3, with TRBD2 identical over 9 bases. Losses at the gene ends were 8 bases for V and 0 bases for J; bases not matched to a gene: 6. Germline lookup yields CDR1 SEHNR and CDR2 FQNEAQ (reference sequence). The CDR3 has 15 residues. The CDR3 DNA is TGTGCCAGCTTCTCGGCGGGGGGGAGCACAGATACGCAGTATTTT. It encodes CASFSAGGSTDTQYF.

This CDR3 reads CASSLIGQEAFF. Here the CDR3 DNA reads TGTGCCAGCAGTTTAATAGGGCAAGAAGCTTTCTTT. The chain recombines TRBV27 with TRBJ1-1, with D unresolved. Trimming took off 2 bases at V and 8 bases at J, with 9 bases between the two ends. This CDR3 region has 12 residues. Germline V gene sequence: CDR1 MNHEY, CDR2 SMNVEV (reference sequence).

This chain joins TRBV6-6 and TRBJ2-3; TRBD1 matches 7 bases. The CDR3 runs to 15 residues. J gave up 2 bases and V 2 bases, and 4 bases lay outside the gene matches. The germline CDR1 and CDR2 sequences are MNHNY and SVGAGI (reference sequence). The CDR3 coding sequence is TGTGCCAGCAGTTACCTCGGGACAGACACAGATACGCAGTATTTT. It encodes CASSYLGTDTDTQYF.

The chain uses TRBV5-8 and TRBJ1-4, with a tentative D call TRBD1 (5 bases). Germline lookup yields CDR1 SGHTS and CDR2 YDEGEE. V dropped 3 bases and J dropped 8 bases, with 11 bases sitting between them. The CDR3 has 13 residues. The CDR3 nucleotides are TGTGCCAGCAGCTGTGGACAACAGGAAAAACTGTTTTTT. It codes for CASSCGQQEKLFF.